The 22 T cell receptor beta chains reported below all come from one sample, sequenced in a study of post-analysis software for immune sequencing data. Study findings and constraints: Among roughly five TRBV segments more frequent in patients than controls were TRBV5-6, TRBV5-1 and TRBV20-1.

Every TCR beta cDNA library bore unique molecular identifiers. TCRdb re-called the PCR reads through MiXCR, storing one row per CDR3 protein. The sample includes hundreds of thousands of distinct CDR3 sequences, 30% of them seen just once. Their specific antigens are unknown. The source material was blood. All receptors derive from a girl between 10 and 17 years old with multiple sclerosis.

This clonotype showed up many times. This chain connects TRBV18 to TRBJ2-7; 8 bases line up with TRBD2. Looked up from germline, CDR1 is KGHSH and CDR2 is LQKENI. J lost 6 bases, V lost 3 bases, and 7 bases had no gene match. The CDR3 is 14 amino acids. The CDR3 DNA reads TGTGCCAGCTCACCTACTAGCGGTCATGCCGAGCAGTACTTC. Its protein is CASSPTSGHAEQYF.

This clonotype appeared a few times. The chain joins TRBV12-3 or TRBV12-4 to TRBJ2-7; D perhaps matches TRBD2 (5 bases). Between the trimmed V and J ends, which lost 5 bases and 4 bases, there was a span of 15 bases. This CDR3 is built from 14 residues. The CDR3 here is CASSPGKDFYEQYF. The CDR3 nucleotides are TGTGCCAGCAGTCCCGGGAAAGACTTTTACGAGCAGTACTTC.

The rearrangement joins TRBV21-1 to TRBJ2-7. TRBV21-1 is a pseudogene segment. CDR3 size: 16 residues. As DNA, the CDR3 is TGTGCCAGCAGCAAAGGGATAGAAATTTCCTCCTACGAGCAGTACTTC. Encoded protein: CASSKGIEISSYEQYF.

This clonotype was observed a handful of times. V is TRBV5-1 and J is TRBJ2-5, with TRBD1 identical over 9 bases. The CDR3 spans 13 residues. The germline CDR1 and CDR2 sequences are SGHRS and YFSETQ. The V gene end was trimmed by 6 bases and the J gene end by 4 bases; junction bases not matched to a gene: 4. Here the CDR3 reads CASTQTGGETQYF. In DNA, the CDR3 is TGCGCCAGCACCCAGACAGGGGGAGAGACCCAGTACTTC.

The V and J genes are TRBV5-6 and TRBJ2-1; no reliable D call. Trimming left V 5 bases short and J 7 bases short, with 19 bases between. Germline-derived CDR1 and CDR2 are SGHDT and YYEEEE. The CDR3 totals 15 residues. The DNA for the CDR3 is TGTGCCAGCAGATCTCGTCCCCGTTTTTTGAATGAGCAGTTCTTC. It codes for CASRSRPRFLNEQFF.

In this sample, this clonotype turned up a few times. V usage is TRBV13 and J usage is TRBJ2-1; TRBD1 agrees at 7 bases. CDR3 length: 14 residues. Trimming cost V 4 bases and J 2 bases; bases outside gene matches: 2. Germline V CDR1 and CDR2: PRHDT, FYEKMQ (reference sequence). The CDR3 spells CASSWDRTYNEQFF. Here the CDR3 DNA reads TGTGCCAGCAGCTGGGACAGAACCTACAATGAGCAGTTCTTC.

This clonotype was found many times. This chain joins TRBV7-2 and TRBJ2-1, with 8 bases aligning to TRBD1. The CDR3 extends over 17 amino acids. Germline-derived CDR1 and CDR2 are SGHTA and FQGNSA. Unmatched junction bases numbered 10, after V lost 5 bases and J lost 1 base. The CDR3 protein is CASSPRTGLRSYNEQFF. DNA for the CDR3: TGTGCCAGCAGCCCGAGGACAGGGCTGCGGTCCTACAATGAGCAGTTCTTC.

In regard to this clonotype: A much larger clone lies one base from this, so it may be a read error. This chain joins TRBV4-2 and TRBJ2-7; D is possibly TRBD2 (5 bases). Germline lookup yields CDR1 LGHNA and CDR2 YNFKEQ. Trimming removed 4 bases from V and 3 bases from J, with 16 bases in between. The CDR3 totals 15 residues. CDR3 DNA sequence: TGTGCCAGCAGCCCGGCGCTAGCTGGCAGCTACGAGCAGTACTTC. Translated, it gives CASSPALAGSYEQYF.

The V gene is TRBV7-2, the J gene TRBJ1-5; D gene uncertain. V was clipped by 5 bases and J by 1 base, with 12 bases between them. The germline CDR1 and CDR2 sequences are SGHTA and FQGNSA. The CDR3 sequence is 15 residues long. DNA for the CDR3: TGTGCCAGCAGCACGCACACGGAGAGCAATCAGCCCCAGCATTTT. Its translation: CASSTHTESNQPQHF. Together with reference TRBV7-2 and TRBJ1-5, the CDR3 gives the full variable domain: GAGVSQSPSNKVTEKGKDVELRCDPISGHTALYWYRQSLGQGLEFLIYFQGNSAPDKSGLPSDRFSAERTGGSVSTLTIQRTQQEDSAVYLCASSTHTESNQPQHFGDGTRLSIL.

The genes are TRBV29-1 and TRBJ2-2; D possibly matches TRBD1 or TRBD2 (7 bases each). This CDR3 has 15 residues. CDR1 and CDR2 from the germline V gene are SQVTM and ANQGSEA. Trimming stripped 4 bases from V and 3 bases from J, with 15 bases between. This CDR3 reads CSVGAGGAYTGELFF. DNA for the CDR3: TGCAGCGTTGGTGCAGGGGGGGCGTACACCGGGGAGCTGTTTTTT.

J is TRBJ2-3 and V is TRBV6-4; D might be TRBD2 (5 bases). This CDR3 has 14 residues. Germline CDR1 and CDR2: MRHNA and SNTAGT. V was pared by 3 bases and J by 7 bases, with 14 bases between. For the CDR3, the DNA is TGTGCCAGCAGTGAACGGGGTGACCTGCATACGCAGTATTTT. Its protein product is CASSERGDLHTQYF.

This clonotype has a handful of counts. The gene calls are TRBV28 and TRBJ2-7; TRBD1 aligns across 9 bases. Germline V gene data show CDR1 as MDHEN and CDR2 as SYDVKM. V lost 6 bases and J lost 4; bases outside the gene matches: 4. The CDR3 covers 13 residues. CDR3: CASRTGGIYEQYF. The CDR3 DNA sequence: TGTGCCAGCAGGACAGGGGGAATTTACGAGCAGTACTTC.

This chain uses TRBV28 with TRBJ1-6; maybe TRBD1 (6 bases). Trimming stripped 7 bases from V and 6 bases from J, with 22 bases between. CDR3 length equals 17 residues. Germline V lookup: CDR1 MDHEN, CDR2 SYDVKM. The chain's CDR3 is CASIQGGAKRPNSPLHF. The CDR3 nucleotides are TGTGCCAGCATCCAAGGGGGAGCCAAACGACCTAATTCACCCCTCCACTTT.

The rearrangement links TRBV7-6 to TRBJ1-1; TRBD1 aligns across 12 bases. The germline V gene encodes CDR1 SGHVS and CDR2 FNYEAQ. The CDR3 spans 13 residues. The V segment lost 5 bases and the J segment 11 bases; nucleotides outside the gene matches: 6. CDR3 sequence (DNA): TGTGCCAGCAGCCCAGGGGACAGGGGGCAGGCTTTCTTT. Encoded protein: CASSPGDRGQAFF. The variable domain in full, with the rest retrieved from reference TRBV7-6 and TRBJ1-1, is GAGVSQSPRYKVTKRGQDVALRCDPISGHVSLYWYRQALGQGPEFLTYFNYEAQQDKSGLPNDRFSAERPEGSISTLTIQRTEQRDSAMYRCASSPGDRGQAFFGQGTRLTVV.

With respect to this clonotype: A junction boundary mismatches the germline segment, possibly from a read error. The rearrangement uses TRBV20-1 and TRBJ1-4, with D hard to call. Germline CDR1 DFQATT, CDR2 SNEGSKA (reference sequence). The CDR3 covers 14 residues. CDR3 sequence (DNA): TGCAGCGCTAGAGTACGGGGAACTAATGAAAAACTGTTTTTT. It specifies CSARVRGTNEKLFF.

V is TRBV28 and J is TRBJ2-3, with 8 bases identical to TRBD1. The V gene's germline CDR1 is MDHEN and CDR2 SYDVKM. This CDR3 is 14 amino acids long. V was clipped by 4 bases and J by 5 bases; unmatched bases: 5. This chain's CDR3 is CASSSITGGDTQYF. Here the CDR3 DNA reads TGTGCCAGCAGTTCGATCACAGGGGGAGATACGCAGTATTTT.

The chain is built from TRBV2 and TRBJ1-6; D is ambiguous. This CDR3 has 15 amino acids. Germline V gives CDR1 SNHLY, CDR2 FYNNEI. With 3 bases removed from V and 7 bases from J, the gap between germline ends came to 13 bases. CDR3 protein: CASSEGRRINSPLHF. The CDR3, as DNA: TGTGCCAGCAGTGAGGGTAGGCGGATAAATTCACCCCTCCACTTT.

The table lists this clonotype with a few counts. J is TRBJ1-1 and V is TRBV12-3 or TRBV12-4; the match to TRBD1 covers 11 bases. V lost 6 bases to trimming and J lost 3 bases; unmatched junction nucleotides: 3. The CDR3 runs 14 residues. The CDR3 nucleotides read TGTGCCAGCAGCCTGGGACAGGGGGACACTGAAGCTTTCTTT. Encoded protein: CASSLGQGDTEAFF.

This clonotype showed up just a few times. The chain couples TRBV6-1 to TRBJ2-3, with 9 bases aligning to TRBD2. J was trimmed by 1 base and V by 1 base; bases with no gene match: 0. The V gene's germline CDR1 is MNHNS and CDR2 SASEGT. The CDR3 runs to 15 residues. For the CDR3, the DNA is TGTGCCAGCAGTGAAGAGCGGGGGGGCACAGATACGCAGTATTTT. This sequence encodes CASSEERGGTDTQYF.

This clonotype was recorded a few times. The chain combines TRBV27 with TRBJ2-1, with D perhaps matching TRBD2 (6 bases). This CDR3 is 15 amino acids long. V was shortened by 1 base and J by 1 base, with 8 bases between the two germline ends. From germline, CDR1 is MNHEY and CDR2 SMNVEV (reference sequence). The CDR3 loop is CASSLWGTSYNEQFF. Written as DNA, the CDR3 is TGTGCCAGCAGTTTATGGGGGACTTCCTACAATGAGCAGTTCTTC.

This clonotype has ten or more counts. The chain combines TRBV4-1 with TRBJ1-2, with TRBD1 matching 9 bases. CDR3 length: 14 amino acids. The V and J ends lost 1 base and 5 bases, in that order; junction bases with no gene match: 2. Per the germline V gene, CDR1 is MGHRA and CDR2 is YSYEKL. CDR3 nucleotide sequence: TGCGCCAGCAGCCAAGGGGACAGGGAGTATGGCTACACCTTC. This gives the protein CASSQGDREYGYTF.

This clonotype showed up many times. The V call is TRBV29-1, the J call TRBJ2-3, with 9 bases that match TRBD2. The CDR3 length is 14 residues. CDR1 and CDR2 (germline): SQVTM, ANQGSEA. Losses at the gene ends were 3 bases for V and 1 base for J; bases not matched to a gene: 2. CDR3 amino acids: CSVETSGGTDTQYF. In DNA, the CDR3 is TGCAGCGTTGAGACTAGCGGTGGCACAGATACGCAGTATTTT.